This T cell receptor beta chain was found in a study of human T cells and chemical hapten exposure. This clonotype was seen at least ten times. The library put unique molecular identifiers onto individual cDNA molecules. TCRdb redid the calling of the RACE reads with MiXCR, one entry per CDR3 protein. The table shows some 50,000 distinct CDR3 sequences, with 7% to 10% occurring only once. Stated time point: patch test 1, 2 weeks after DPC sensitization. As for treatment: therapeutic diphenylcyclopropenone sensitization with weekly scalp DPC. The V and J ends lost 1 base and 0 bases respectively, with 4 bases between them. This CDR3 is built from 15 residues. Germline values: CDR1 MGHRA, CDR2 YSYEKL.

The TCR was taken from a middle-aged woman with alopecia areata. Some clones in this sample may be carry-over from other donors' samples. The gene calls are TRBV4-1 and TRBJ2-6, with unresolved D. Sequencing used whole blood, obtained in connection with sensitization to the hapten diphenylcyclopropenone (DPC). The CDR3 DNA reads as TGCGCCAGCAGCCAAGTTCTCTCTGGGGCCAACGTCCTGACTTTC. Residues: CASSQVLSGANVLTF.